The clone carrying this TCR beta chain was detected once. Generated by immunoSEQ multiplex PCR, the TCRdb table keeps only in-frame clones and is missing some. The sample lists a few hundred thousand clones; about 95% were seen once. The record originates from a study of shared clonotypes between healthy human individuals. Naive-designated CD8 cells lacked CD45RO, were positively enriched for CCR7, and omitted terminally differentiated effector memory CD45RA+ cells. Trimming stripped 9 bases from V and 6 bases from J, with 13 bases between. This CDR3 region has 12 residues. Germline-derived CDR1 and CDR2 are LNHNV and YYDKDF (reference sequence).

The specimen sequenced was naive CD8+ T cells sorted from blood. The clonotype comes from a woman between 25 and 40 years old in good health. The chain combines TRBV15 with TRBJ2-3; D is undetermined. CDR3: CATGHYTDTQYF. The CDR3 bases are TGTGCCACAGGGCACTACACTGATACGCAGTATTTT.